What follows describes a single T cell receptor beta chain. No antigen is known for it. V was cut by 1 base and J by 0 bases, with 8 bases left in between. There are 15 residues in the CDR3. The germline V gene has CDR1 KGHSH and CDR2 LQKENI. Genomic DNA of each subset was evenly split across several immunoSEQ plates. Sequencing used immunoSEQ multiplex PCR; TCRdb keeps in-frame clones, though not all of them. The table includes some 2 million clones, 90% to 95% detected once. These data are taken from a study of shared clonotypes between healthy human individuals. Study-wide results and limits: Having only a few donors restricted how much genetic and exposure-history diversity was captured. Non-shared clonotypes showed lower generation probabilities than clonotypes common to all four donors.

This TCR was recovered from a young man in good health. The V call is TRBV18, the J call TRBJ2-3; no clear D gene. The sequenced sample consisted of naive CD4+ T cells sorted from blood. This sample's subset: CD45RA+ positively selected. CDR3 nucleotides: TGTGCCAGCTCACCACGAATCGATAGCACAGATACGCAGTATTTT. Translated, it gives CASSPRIDSTDTQYF.